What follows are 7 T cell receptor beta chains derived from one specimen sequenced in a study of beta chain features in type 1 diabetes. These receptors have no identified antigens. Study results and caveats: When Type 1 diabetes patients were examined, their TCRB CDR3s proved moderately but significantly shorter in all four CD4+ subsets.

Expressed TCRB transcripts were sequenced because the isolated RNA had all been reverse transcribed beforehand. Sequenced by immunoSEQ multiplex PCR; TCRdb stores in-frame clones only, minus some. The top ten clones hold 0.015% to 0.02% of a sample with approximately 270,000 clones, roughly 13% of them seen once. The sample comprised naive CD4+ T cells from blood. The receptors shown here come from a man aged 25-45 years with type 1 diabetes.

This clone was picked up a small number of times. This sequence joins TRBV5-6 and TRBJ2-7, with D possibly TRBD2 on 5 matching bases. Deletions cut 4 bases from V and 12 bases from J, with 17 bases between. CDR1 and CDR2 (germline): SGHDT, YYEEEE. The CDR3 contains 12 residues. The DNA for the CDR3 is TGTGCCAGCAGCCCCGGCAGCGGACCTCCGTACTTC. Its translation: CASSPGSGPPYF.

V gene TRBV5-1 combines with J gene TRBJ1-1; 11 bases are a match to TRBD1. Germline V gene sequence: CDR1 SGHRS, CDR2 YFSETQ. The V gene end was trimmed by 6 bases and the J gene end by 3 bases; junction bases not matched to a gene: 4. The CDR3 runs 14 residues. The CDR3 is CASTGQGADTEAFF. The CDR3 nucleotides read TGCGCCAGCACAGGACAGGGGGCGGACACTGAAGCTTTCTTT.

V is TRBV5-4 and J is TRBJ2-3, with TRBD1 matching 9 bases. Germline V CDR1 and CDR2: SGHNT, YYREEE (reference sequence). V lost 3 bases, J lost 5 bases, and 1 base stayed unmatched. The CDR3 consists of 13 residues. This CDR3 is CASSWTGEDTQYF. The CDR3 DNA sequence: TGTGCCAGCAGCTGGACAGGGGAAGATACGCAGTATTTT.

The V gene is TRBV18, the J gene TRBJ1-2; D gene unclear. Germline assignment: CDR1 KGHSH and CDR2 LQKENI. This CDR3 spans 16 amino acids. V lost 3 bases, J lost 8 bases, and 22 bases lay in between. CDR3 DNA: TGTGCCAGCTCACCTAACGACGGACTCAGTCTGGGGGGCTACACCTTC. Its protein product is CASSPNDGLSLGGYTF.

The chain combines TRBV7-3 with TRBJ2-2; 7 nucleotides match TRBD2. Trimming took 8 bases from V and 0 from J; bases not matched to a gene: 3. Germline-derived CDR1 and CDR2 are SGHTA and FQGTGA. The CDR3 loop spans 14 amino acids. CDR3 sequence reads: CASSGRANTGELFF. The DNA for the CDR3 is TGTGCCAGCTCGGGGAGGGCGAACACCGGGGAGCTGTTTTTT.

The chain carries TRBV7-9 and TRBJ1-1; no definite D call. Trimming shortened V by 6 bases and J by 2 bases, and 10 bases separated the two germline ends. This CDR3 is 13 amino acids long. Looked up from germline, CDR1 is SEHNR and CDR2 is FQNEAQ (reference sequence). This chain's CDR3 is CASSRAGNTEAFF. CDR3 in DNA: TGTGCCAGCAGTCGGGCGGGAAACACTGAAGCTTTCTTT.

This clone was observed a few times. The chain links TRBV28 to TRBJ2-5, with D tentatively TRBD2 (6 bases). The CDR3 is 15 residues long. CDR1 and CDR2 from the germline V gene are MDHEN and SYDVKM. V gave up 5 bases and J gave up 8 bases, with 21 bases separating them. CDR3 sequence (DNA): TGTGCCAGCAGTCCGAATGACGGGAGACCGGGAACCCAGTACTTC. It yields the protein CASSPNDGRPGTQYF.